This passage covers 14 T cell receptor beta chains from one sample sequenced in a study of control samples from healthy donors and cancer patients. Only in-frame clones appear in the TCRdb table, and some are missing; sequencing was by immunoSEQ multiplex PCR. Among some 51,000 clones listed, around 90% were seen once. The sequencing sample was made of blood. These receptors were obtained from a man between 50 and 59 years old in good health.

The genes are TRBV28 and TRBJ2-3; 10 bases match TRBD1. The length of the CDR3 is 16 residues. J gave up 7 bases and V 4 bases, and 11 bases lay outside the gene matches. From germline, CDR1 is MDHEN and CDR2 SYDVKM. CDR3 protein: CASSSPTGGSVNTQYF. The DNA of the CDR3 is TGTGCCAGCAGTTCCCCGACAGGGGGCTCTGTGAATACGCAGTATTTT. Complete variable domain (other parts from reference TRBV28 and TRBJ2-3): DVKVTQSSRYLVKRTGEKVFLECVQDMDHENMFWYRQDPGLGLRLIYFSYDVKMKEKGDIPEGYSVSREKKERFSLILESASTNQTSMYLCASSSPTGGSVNTQYFGPGTRLTVL.

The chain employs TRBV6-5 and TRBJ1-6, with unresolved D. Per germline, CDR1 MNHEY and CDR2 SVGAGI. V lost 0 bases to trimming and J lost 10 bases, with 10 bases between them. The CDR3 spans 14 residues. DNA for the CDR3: TGTGCCAGCAGTTACTCACCGGGTTACTCACCCCTCCACTTT. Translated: CASSYSPGYSPLHF.

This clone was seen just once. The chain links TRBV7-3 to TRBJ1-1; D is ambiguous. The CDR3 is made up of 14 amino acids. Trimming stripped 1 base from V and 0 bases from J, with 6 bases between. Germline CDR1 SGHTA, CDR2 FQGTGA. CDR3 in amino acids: CASSLKQMNTEAFF. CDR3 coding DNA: TGTGCCAGCAGCTTAAAACAGATGAACACTGAAGCTTTCTTT.

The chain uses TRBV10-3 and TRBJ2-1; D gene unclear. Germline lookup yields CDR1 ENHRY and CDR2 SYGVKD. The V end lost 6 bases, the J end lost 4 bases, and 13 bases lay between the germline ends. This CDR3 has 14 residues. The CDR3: CAISLDTTYNEQFF. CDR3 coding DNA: TGTGCCATCAGCCTTGACACTACATACAATGAGCAGTTCTTC.

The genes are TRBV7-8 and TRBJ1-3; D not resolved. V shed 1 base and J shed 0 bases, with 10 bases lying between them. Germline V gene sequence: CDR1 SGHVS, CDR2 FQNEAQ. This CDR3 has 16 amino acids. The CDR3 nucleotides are TGTGCCAGCAGCTTAGGGGCATCAGGCTCTGGAAACACCATATATTTT. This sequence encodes CASSLGASGSGNTIYF.

The CDR3 coding sequence is TGTGCCAGCATTCCCGGGACAGGGGGTGACACCATATATTTT. Protein product: CASIPGTGGDTIYF. This chain uses TRBV28 with TRBJ1-3; 11 bases agree with TRBD1. Germline assignment: CDR1 MDHEN and CDR2 SYDVKM. The CDR3 totals 14 residues. The V segment lost 7 bases and the J segment 8 bases; nucleotides outside the gene matches: 7.

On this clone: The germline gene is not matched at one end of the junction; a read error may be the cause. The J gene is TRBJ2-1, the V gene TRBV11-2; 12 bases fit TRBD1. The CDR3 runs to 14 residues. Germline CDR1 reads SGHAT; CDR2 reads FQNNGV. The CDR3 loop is CASSSGTGGNKQFF. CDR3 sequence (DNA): TGTGCCAGCAGTTCCGGGACAGGGGGCAATAAGCAGTTCTTC.

The CDR3 spells CASSLTGNPEQYF. The CDR3 nucleotides are TGTGCCAGCAGTTTGACAGGGAACCCCGAGCAGTACTTC. This rearrangement joins TRBV12-3 or TRBV12-4 to TRBJ2-7, with TRBD1 matching 7 bases. The CDR3 is made up of 13 amino acids. V shed 3 bases and J 6 bases; nucleotides not matched to a gene: 5.

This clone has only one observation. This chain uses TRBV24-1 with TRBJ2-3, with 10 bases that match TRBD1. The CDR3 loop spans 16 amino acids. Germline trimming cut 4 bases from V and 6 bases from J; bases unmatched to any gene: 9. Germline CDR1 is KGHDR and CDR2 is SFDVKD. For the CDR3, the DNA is TGTGCCACCAGTGACTCGGGACAGGGGAGTCCGGATACGCAGTATTTT. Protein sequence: CATSDSGQGSPDTQYF.

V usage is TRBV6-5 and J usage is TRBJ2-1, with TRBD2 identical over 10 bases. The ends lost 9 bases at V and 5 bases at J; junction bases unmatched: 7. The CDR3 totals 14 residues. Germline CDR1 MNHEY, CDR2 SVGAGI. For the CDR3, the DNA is TGTGCCAGTACGCTAGCGGGGGTAAACAATGAGCAGTTCTTC. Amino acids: CASTLAGVNNEQFF.

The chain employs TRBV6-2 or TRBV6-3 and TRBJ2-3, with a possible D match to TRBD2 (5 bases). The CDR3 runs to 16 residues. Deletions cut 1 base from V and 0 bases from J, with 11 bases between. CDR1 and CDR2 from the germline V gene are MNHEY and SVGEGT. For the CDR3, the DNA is TGTGCCAGCAGTTACTTTGGAGGTATGAGCACAGATACGCAGTATTTT. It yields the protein CASSYFGGMSTDTQYF.

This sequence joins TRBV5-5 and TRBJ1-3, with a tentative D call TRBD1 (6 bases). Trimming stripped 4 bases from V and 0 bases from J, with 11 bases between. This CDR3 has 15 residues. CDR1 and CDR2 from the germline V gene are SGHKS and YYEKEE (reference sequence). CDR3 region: CASSGGQSSGNTIYF. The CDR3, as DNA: TGTGCCAGCAGCGGCGGACAGAGCTCTGGAAACACCATATATTTT.

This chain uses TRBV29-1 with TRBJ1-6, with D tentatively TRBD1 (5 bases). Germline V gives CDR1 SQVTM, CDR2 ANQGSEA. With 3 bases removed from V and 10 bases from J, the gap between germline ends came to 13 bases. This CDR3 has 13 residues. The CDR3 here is CSVEVQAGSPLHF. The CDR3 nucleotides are TGCAGCGTTGAGGTACAGGCCGGGTCACCCCTCCACTTT. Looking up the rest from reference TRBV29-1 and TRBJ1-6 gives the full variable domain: SAVISQKPSRDICQRGTSLTIQCQVDSQVTMMFWYRQQPGQSLTLIATANQGSEATYESGFVIDKFPISRPNLTFSTLTVSNMSPEDSSIYLCSVEVQAGSPLHFGNGTRLTVT.

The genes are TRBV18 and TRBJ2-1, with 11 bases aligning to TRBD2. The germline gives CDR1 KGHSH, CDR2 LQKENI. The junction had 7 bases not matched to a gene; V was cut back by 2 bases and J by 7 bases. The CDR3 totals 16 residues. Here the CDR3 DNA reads TGTGCCAGCTCACCAATTAGCGGGAGGGCCCTAAATGAGCAGTTCTTC. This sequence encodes CASSPISGRALNEQFF. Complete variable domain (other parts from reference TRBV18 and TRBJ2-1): NAGVMQNPRHLVRRRGQEARLRCSPMKGHSHVYWYRQLPEEGLKFMVYLQKENIIDESGMPKERFSAEFPKEGPSILRIQQVVRGDSAAYFCASSPISGRALNEQFFGPGTRLTVL.